Listed below are T cell receptor beta chains from one sample, sequenced in a study of shared clonotypes between healthy human individuals. The table came from immunoSEQ multiplex PCR; TCRdb's copy has only in-frame clones and leaves some out. The table has over a million clones, more than 75% seen once. Sample: memory CD4+ T cells from PBMCs. These receptors all stem from a man younger than 35 in good health. Some clones in this sample may be carry-over from other donors' samples. Each CDR3 is given with its conserved first and last residue. D genes are given only for firm matches. Rows give clone size only sometimes, using once, few, many, or a class for an expanded clone.

>.|.|TRBJ2-5|TRBV5-4
CASRPGNVETQYF
TGTGCCAGCAGACCCGGCAATGTAGAGACCCAGTACTTC
>.|.|TRBJ1-2|TRBV20-1
CSAFNYGYTF
TGCAGTGCTTTTAACTATGGCTACACCTTC
>.|.|TRBJ2-2|TRBV11-1
CASSEELAGELFF
TGTGCCAGCAGCGAAGAACTAGCCGGGGAGCTGTTTTTT
>.|.|TRBJ1-4|TRBV28
CASSSPGGANEKLFF
TGTGCCAGCAGTTCCCCGGGGGGGGCTAATGAAAAACTGTTTTTT
>.|.|TRBJ1-2|TRBV7-9
CASSLGTREPEHGYTF
TGTGCCAGCAGCTTAGGGACGAGGGAACCGGAGCATGGCTACACCTTC
>.|TRBD2|TRBJ2-1|TRBV11-2
CASAGSGIYNEQFF
TGTGCCAGCGCAGGAAGCGGGATCTACAATGAGCAGTTCTTC
>.|.|TRBJ2-3|TRBV15
CATSIIQGSTDTQYF
TGTGCCACCAGCATCATACAGGGTAGCACAGATACGCAGTATTTT
>.|TRBD2|TRBJ2-1|TRBV7-9
CASSPSGRAYNEQFF
TGTGCCAGCAGCCCCAGCGGGAGGGCATACAATGAGCAGTTCTTC
>once|TRBD1|TRBJ1-4|TRBV5-1
CASKGQGGNNEKLFF
TGCGCCAGCAAAGGGCAAGGGGGCAATAATGAAAAACTGTTTTTT
>.|.|TRBJ2-7|TRBV7-3
CASSLTSSVAYEQYF
TGTGCCAGCAGCTTAACGTCTAGCGTAGCCTACGAGCAGTACTTC
>.|.|TRBJ2-7|TRBV2
CASSQAQGGHEQYF
TGTGCCAGCAGCCAGGCGCAGGGAGGACACGAGCAGTACTTC
>.|.|TRBJ2-1|TRBV6-6
CASSPSHEQFF
TGTGCCAGCAGTCCGAGCCATGAGCAGTTCTTC
>.|.|TRBJ2-1|TRBV30
CAWRMSRGSYNEQFF
TGTGCCTGGAGGATGTCACGAGGCTCCTACAATGAGCAGTTCTTC
>.|.|TRBJ1-1|TRBV28
CASVSTGMNTEAFF
TGTGCCAGCGTAAGTACGGGCATGAACACTGAAGCTTTCTTT
>.|TRBD1|TRBJ1-1|TRBV4-2
CASSQTRQGNTEAFF
TGTGCCAGCAGCCAAACAAGACAGGGGAACACTGAAGCTTTCTTT
>.|.|TRBJ2-7|TRBV9
CASSAYYEQYF
TGTGCCAGCAGCGCATACTACGAGCAGTACTTC
>few|TRBD1|TRBJ1-1|TRBV7-9
CASSQGGGETEAFF
TGTGCCAGCAGCCAAGGAGGGGGCGAAACTGAAGCTTTCTTT
>.|.|TRBJ2-4|TRBV6-1
CASSEWGNIQYF
TGTGCCAGCAGTGAATGGGGAAACATTCAGTACTTC
>.|.|TRBJ1-1|TRBV5-4
CASSLDRYTEAFF
TGTGCCAGCAGCCTTGACAGGTACACTGAAGCTTTCTTT
>.|TRBD2|TRBJ2-7|TRBV7-2
CASSIGTSGSEQYF
TGTGCCAGCAGCATAGGGACTAGCGGGAGCGAGCAGTACTTC
>once|TRBD2|TRBJ2-1|TRBV7-7
CASSRGSGGSSYNEQFF
TGTGCCAGCAGCCGGGGATCGGGGGGGAGCTCCTACAATGAGCAGTTCTTC
>few|.|TRBJ2-6|TRBV18
CASSPSTAPTGANVLTF
TGTGCCAGCTCACCCTCCACGGCGCCTACCGGGGCCAACGTCCTGACTTTC
>.|.|TRBJ2-7|TRBV7-2
CASSLVGDLQYF
TGTGCCAGCAGCTTGGTTGGGGATCTTCAGTACTTC
>.|.|TRBJ1-2|TRBV27
CASRPSGFVGGYTF
TGTGCCAGCAGACCTTCAGGGTTTGTAGGAGGCTACACCTTC
>.|.|TRBJ2-3|TRBV6-1
CASRPTEFITDTQYF
TGTGCCAGCCGTCCGACAGAATTCATAACAGATACGCAGTATTTT
>.|.|TRBJ2-5|TRBV4-1
CASSPYQGAGGETQYF
TGCGCCAGCAGCCCTTACCAAGGGGCTGGTGGGGAGACCCAGTACTTC
>.|TRBD2|TRBJ2-7|TRBV28
CASSGVSGRVYEQYF
TGTGCCAGCAGCGGTGTTAGCGGGAGGGTATACGAGCAGTACTTC
>once|TRBD1|TRBJ2-7|TRBV19
CASSVRGTYEQYF
TGTGCCAGTAGCGTCAGGGGGACCTACGAGCAGTACTTC
>many|.|TRBJ2-6|TRBV27
CASSSPGFDLSGANVLTF
TGTGCCAGCAGTTCCCCGGGCTTCGATCTCTCTGGGGCCAACGTCCTGACTTTC
>.|TRBD1|TRBJ2-7|TRBV6-5
CASSYSTGGYEQYF
TGTGCCAGCAGTTACTCGACAGGGGGCTACGAGCAGTACTTC
>.|TRBD1|TRBJ2-2|TRBV7-2
CASSPDRGRGELFF
TGTGCCAGCAGCCCGGACAGGGGGCGCGGGGAGCTGTTTTTT
>once|TRBD2|TRBJ2-1|TRBV19
CASGLAGGRYEQFF
TGTGCCAGTGGACTAGCGGGAGGACGGTATGAGCAGTTCTTC
>.|.|TRBJ1-1|TRBV5-6
CASSPRAWGTEAFF
TGTGCCAGCAGCCCGAGGGCCTGGGGTACTGAAGCTTTCTTT
>.|TRBD1|TRBJ2-6|TRBV4-3
CASSHLQGAGANVLTF
TGCGCCAGCAGCCACCTCCAGGGGGCTGGGGCCAACGTCCTGACTTTC
>.|.|TRBJ2-7|TRBV5-1
CASSFAYLIRDF
TGCGCCAGCAGCTTTGCATACCTAATAAGGGACTTC
>.|.|TRBJ1-5|TRBV4-3
CASSQDFRGAVNQPQHF
TGCGCCAGCAGCCAAGATTTCCGGGGGGCGGTCAATCAGCCCCAGCATTTT
>.|TRBD1|TRBJ1-2|TRBV5-1
CASSVDRTYGYTF
TGCGCCAGCAGCGTGGACAGGACTTATGGCTACACCTTC
>.|.|TRBJ1-2|TRBV9
CASSVARVSYGYTF
TGTGCCAGCAGCGTAGCAAGGGTGAGCTATGGCTACACCTTC
>.|.|TRBJ1-5|TRBV28
CASAQAGFSQPQHF
TGTGCCAGTGCCCAAGCTGGTTTCAGCCAGCCCCAGCATTTT